Listed below are T cell receptor beta chains from one sample, sequenced in a study of shared clonotypes between healthy human individuals. Produced via immunoSEQ multiplex PCR; TCRdb's table is partial and in-frame only. The sample yields approximately 810,000 clones, roughly 92% seen once. Sequencing was done on a sample of naive CD8+ T cells sorted from blood. These receptors came from a young man in good health. The CDR3 runs from the conserved cysteine through the conserved F or W. Fields, in order: J gene, clone size, V gene, D gene, CDR3 protein, CDR3 DNA. D genes are given only for firm matches. Clone size, where shown, is once, few, many, or a class for clones that have expanded.

TRBJ2-3,-,TRBV7-9,-,CASSPPPLTDTQYF,TGTGCCAGCAGCCCCCCCCCGCTTACAGATACGCAGTATTTT
TRBJ2-1,-,TRBV28,-,CASSPPHPSSYNEQFF,TGTGCCAGCAGCCCCCCCCACCCGTCTTCCTACAATGAGCAGTTCTTC
TRBJ2-3,-,TRBV5-1,-,CASSFRGTDTDTQYF,TGCGCCAGCAGCTTTCGGGGAACCGACACAGATACGCAGTATTTT
TRBJ2-2,-,TRBV15,-,CATSTGQRAGELFF,TGTGCCACCAGCACCGGTCAGCGGGCCGGGGAGCTGTTTTTT
TRBJ2-1,-,TRBV4-1,TRBD2,CASSQGLAGGNEQFF,TGCGCCAGCAGCCAAGGGCTAGCGGGAGGCAATGAGCAGTTCTTC
TRBJ1-5,few,TRBV6-5,-,CASSYAPGRPQHF,TGTGCCAGCAGTTACGCCCCCGGTCGGCCCCAGCATTTT
TRBJ2-7,-,TRBV28,TRBD2,CASSLFRGLAGTYEQYF,TGTGCCAGCAGTTTATTTAGGGGCCTAGCGGGGACCTACGAGCAGTACTTC
TRBJ2-1,-,TRBV5-8,TRBD2,CASSLVVIAGEGSYNEQFF,TGTGCCAGCAGCTTGGTGGTCATAGCGGGAGAAGGCTCCTACAATGAGCAGTTCTTC
TRBJ1-4,-,TRBV27,-,CASSRNRRGEKLFF,TGTGCCAGCAGTAGGAACAGGAGGGGCGAAAAACTGTTTTTT
TRBJ2-1,-,TRBV2,TRBD2,CASSATSGDSYNEQFF,TGTGCCAGCAGCGCGACTAGCGGAGACTCCTACAATGAGCAGTTCTTC
TRBJ2-7,once,TRBV7-2,TRBD1,CASSEWAGTGSYEQYF,TGTGCCAGCAGCGAATGGGCCGGGACAGGATCCTACGAGCAGTACTTC
TRBJ2-1,-,TRBV5-6,-,CASSLPSRNEQFF,TGTGCCAGCAGCTTGCCTAGTCGAAATGAGCAGTTCTTC
TRBJ1-1,-,TRBV7-2,-,CASSLGARDWETEAFF,TGTGCCAGCAGCTTAGGGGCACGGGATTGGGAGACTGAAGCTTTCTTT
TRBJ1-3,-,TRBV5-4,-,CASSLTVSGNTIYF,TGTGCCAGCAGCTTGACTGTCTCTGGAAACACCATATATTTT
TRBJ1-1,-,TRBV7-9,TRBD1,CASSLAEGQGWFF,TGTGCCAGCAGCTTAGCGGAGGGACAGGGGTGGTTCTTT
TRBJ2-5,-,TRBV18,TRBD1,CASSPGQGSPNPQETQYF,TGTGCCAGCTCACCCGGACAGGGGAGCCCCAATCCCCAAGAGACCCAGTACTTC
TRBJ2-1,-,TRBV10-3,-,CAISRVGGSSSYNEQFF,TGTGCCATCAGCCGAGTCGGGGGATCGAGCTCCTACAATGAGCAGTTCTTC
TRBJ1-1,-,TRBV7-6,TRBD1,CASSLAGGRVNTEAFF,TGTGCCAGCAGCTTAGCAGGGGGCAGGGTGAACACTGAAGCTTTCTTT
TRBJ2-5,once,TRBV19,TRBD2,CASSYLGLGKETQYF,TGTGCCAGTAGCTACCTGGGACTAGGAAAAGAGACCCAGTACTTC
TRBJ1-1,once,TRBV14,TRBD1,CASSQDRGRGLEAFF,TGTGCCAGCAGCCAAGATCGGGGGAGGGGGCTTGAAGCTTTCTTT
TRBJ2-7,-,TRBV11-2,TRBD2,CASSLVGTSAFGSYEQYF,TGTGCCAGCAGCTTAGTCGGGACTAGCGCCTTTGGGAGTTACGAGCAGTACTTC
TRBJ2-7,-,TRBV27,TRBD2,CASSPGTSIYEQYF,TGTGCCAGCAGCCCCGGGACTAGTATCTACGAGCAGTACTTC
TRBJ2-1,few,TRBV7-9,-,CASSLPPRNEQFF,TGTGCCAGCAGCTTACCCCCCAGGAATGAGCAGTTCTTC
TRBJ2-1,-,TRBV5-4,-,CASSLAGTGDNEQFF,TGTGCCAGCAGCTTGGCCGGGACTGGGGACAATGAGCAGTTCTTC
TRBJ2-7,-,TRBV4-1,-,CASSLEQGYEQYF,TGCGCCAGCAGCCTCGAACAGGGCTACGAGCAGTACTTC
TRBJ2-5,-,TRBV10-3,TRBD2,CAISEPLRLAGSQETQYF,TGTGCCATCAGTGAGCCGCTCCGACTAGCGGGATCCCAAGAGACCCAGTACTTC
TRBJ2-1,-,TRBV15,TRBD2,CATSSDGLAGLHEQFF,TGTGCCACCAGCAGCGACGGACTAGCGGGACTTCATGAGCAGTTCTTC
TRBJ2-1,-,TRBV27,-,CASSLVQGNNEQFF,TGTGCCAGCAGTTTAGTGCAGGGCAACAATGAGCAGTTCTTC
TRBJ2-3,-,TRBV10-3,-,CATRHGTDTQYF,TGTGCCACCAGGCACGGCACAGATACGCAGTATTTT
TRBJ1-2,-,TRBV10-3,-,CAISESRQGNGYTF,TGTGCCATCAGTGAGTCGAGGCAGGGAAATGGCTACACCTTC
TRBJ2-2,-,TRBV9,TRBD2,CASSVGGLAASNTGELFF,TGTGCCAGCAGCGTAGGGGGACTAGCGGCTTCGAACACCGGGGAGCTGTTTTTT
TRBJ2-1,-,TRBV27,-,CASSFPPNEQFF,TGTGCCAGCAGTTTCCCTCCCAATGAGCAGTTCTTC
TRBJ2-2,-,TRBV9,-,CASSVLVDTGELFF,TGTGCCAGCAGCGTATTGGTGGACACCGGGGAGCTGTTTTTT
TRBJ1-1,-,TRBV21-1,-,CASSKGLWRAEEPEAFF,TGTGCCAGCAGCAAAGGGCTATGGCGGGCCGAAGAGCCTGAAGCTTTCTTT
TRBJ1-5,-,TRBV7-8,-,CASSRQASNQPQHF,TGTGCCAGCAGCCGACAGGCGAGCAATCAGCCCCAGCATTTT
TRBJ2-1,-,TRBV7-8,-,CASSSPRFEEQFF,TGTGCCAGCAGCTCACCCCGATTTGAGGAGCAGTTCTTC